Shown below are 29 T cell receptor beta chains from a single sample sequenced in a study of regulatory T cells in long-lasting Graves disease. Time point reported: newly diagnosed GD, antithyroid drugs for less than 3 months. The TCR library used RNA extracted from PBMCs. Investigators prepared the TCR beta libraries by applying iRepertoire HTBI primers and Arm-PCR of CDR3 regions. TCRdb fed the multiplex PCR reads into MiXCR, producing one record per CDR3 protein. This table has 350,000 to 500,000 distinct CDR3 sequences, around 15% appearing once. These data were likewise used in another study, on T cells in Graves' hyperthyroidism and ophthalmopathy.

Material: peripheral blood mononuclear cells (PBMCs), obtained at new diagnosis, from a patient treated with antithyroid drugs. These receptors all stem from a woman between 45 and 60 years old with Graves disease.

This clonotype has ten or more counts. CDR3 sequence reads: CASSFGLQETQYF. The CDR3 DNA reads TGTGCCAGCAGCTTCGGGCTTCAAGAGACCCAGTACTTC. The chain joins TRBV11-1 to TRBJ2-5; no definite D call. The V and J ends lost 3 bases and 2 bases respectively, with 7 bases between them. The CDR3 extends over 13 amino acids. Germline CDR1 reads SGHAT; CDR2 reads FQDESV (reference sequence).

In its sample, this clonotype was seen many times. The rearrangement links TRBV28 to TRBJ2-7; D gene uncertain. Per the germline V gene, CDR1 is MDHEN and CDR2 is SYDVKM. The CDR3 consists of 12 residues. Trimming shortened V by 6 bases and J by 1 base, and 7 bases separated the two germline ends. CDR3 residues: CASRAYSYEQYF. Here the CDR3 DNA reads TGTGCCAGCAGGGCCTATTCCTACGAGCAGTACTTC.

J is TRBJ2-6 and V is TRBV5-1, with 7 bases identical to TRBD1. CDR3 length: 18 residues. CDR1 is SGHRS, CDR2 YFSETQ, per germline. V gave up 3 bases and J gave up 1 base; unmatched junction bases: 10. The chain's CDR3 is CASSSLVQGVSGANVLTF. Written as DNA, the CDR3 is TGCGCCAGCAGCTCCCTGGTTCAGGGGGTATCTGGGGCCAACGTCCTGACTTTC.

V and J are TRBV7-3 and TRBJ1-4; D is unclear. The ends were cut back, 5 bases at V and 7 bases at J, with 17 bases in the middle. The CDR3 runs 15 residues. Germline V lookup: CDR1 SGHTA, CDR2 FQGTGA. CDR3 residues: CASSPLTLLPEKLFF. The CDR3 nucleotides are TGTGCCAGCAGCCCCCTGACACTCCTTCCTGAAAAACTGTTTTTT.

This clonotype was recorded once. The chain couples TRBV9 to TRBJ2-2, with D possibly matching TRBD2 (5 bases). Per germline, CDR1 SGDLS and CDR2 YYNGEE. Trimming left V 7 bases short and J 0 bases short, with 13 bases between. CDR3 length: 15 amino acids. The CDR3 here is CASRGSSANTGELFF. As DNA, the CDR3 is TGTGCCAGCCGCGGAAGTAGCGCGAACACCGGGGAGCTGTTTTTT. Full variable domain (missing parts from reference TRBV9 and TRBJ2-2): DSGVTQTPKHLITATGQRVTLRCSPRSGDLSVYWYQQSLDQGLQFLIQYYNGEERAKGNILERFSAQQFPDLHSELNLSSLELGDSALYFCASRGSSANTGELFFGEGSRLTVL.

This clonotype was picked up many times. The chain links TRBV5-8 to TRBJ1-3; D is possibly TRBD1 (6 bases). CDR1 is SGHTS, CDR2 YDEGEE, per germline. The CDR3 is made up of 14 amino acids. Trimming cost V 4 bases and J 2 bases, with 10 bases left between them. The CDR3 nucleotides read TGTGCCAGCAGCCCCCCAGGGGCTGGAAACACCATATATTTT. Translated, it gives CASSPPGAGNTIYF.

This clonotype was found many times. The rearrangement uses TRBV28 and TRBJ2-7; 14 bases fit TRBD2. The CDR3 contains 17 residues. Germline loops: CDR1 MDHEN, CDR2 SYDVKM. The junction had 15 bases not matched to a gene; V was cut back by 8 bases and J by 6 bases. CDR3 in DNA: TGTGCCAGCTCCTCCCCGGGACTAGCGGGAGAAGGATCCGAGCAGTACTTC. The encoded protein is CASSSPGLAGEGSEQYF.

About this clonotype itself: The final CDR3 position lacks the conserved phenylalanine or tryptophan, pointing to a likely read error. The chain couples TRBV5-1 to TRBJ2-5; 7 positions agree with TRBD1. Trimming took 0 bases from V and 1 from J; bases not matched to a gene: 6. CDR1 SGHRS and CDR2 YFSETQ come from the germline V gene. The CDR3 extends over 16 amino acids. The CDR3 is CASSLALGQFQETQYC. In nucleotides, the CDR3 is TGCGCCAGCAGCTTGGCCCTGGGACAGTTCCAAGAGACCCAGTACTGC.

The V and J genes are TRBV6-1 and TRBJ1-6; 7 bases agree with TRBD1. The CDR3 totals 14 residues. Germline V CDR1 and CDR2: MNHNS, SASEGT. The J segment lost 9 bases and the V segment lost 7 bases, leaving 9 bases of the junction unmatched. The CDR3 region is CASKGGQVLSPLHF. CDR3 DNA: TGTGCCAGCAAAGGAGGACAGGTCCTTTCACCCCTCCACTTT.

This clonotype was seen many times. The chain joins TRBV5-1 to TRBJ2-7; D may be TRBD1 (6 bases). This CDR3 has 15 amino acids. V was clipped by 4 bases and J by 2 bases, with 16 bases between them. CDR1 and CDR2 from the germline V gene are SGHRS and YFSETQ. The CDR3 sequence: CASSLPTGTTYEQYF. The CDR3 DNA follows: TGCGCCAGCAGCCTTCCCACAGGGACCACCTACGAGCAGTACTTC.

This clonotype was observed a handful of times. The CDR3 does not close with the conserved phenylalanine or tryptophan, likely indicating a read error. This rearrangement joins TRBV11-1 to TRBJ1-1, with 8 positions matching TRBD1. Germline lookup yields CDR1 SGHAT and CDR2 FQDESV (reference sequence). This CDR3 has 15 amino acids. The V segment lost 4 bases and the J segment 3 bases; nucleotides outside the gene matches: 7. This CDR3 reads CASSSSQGVYTEAFL. The CDR3 DNA sequence: TGTGCCAGCAGCTCCTCACAGGGGGTGTACACTGAAGCTTTCCTT.

Comment on this clonotype: This may arise from a read error, as a much more abundant clone is one base away. V and J are TRBV7-2 and TRBJ2-1, with 12 positions matching TRBD2. The CDR3 totals 15 residues. Germline V CDR1 and CDR2: SGHTA, FQGNSA. CDR3 residues: CATSLTSGGNNEQLF. CDR3 DNA sequence: TGTGCCACCAGCTTGACTAGCGGGGGAAACAATGAGCAGCTCTTC.

In its sample, this clonotype was seen many times. The rearrangement joins TRBV7-9 to TRBJ2-7, with 11 bases that match TRBD2. From germline, CDR1 is SEHNR and CDR2 FQNEAQ (reference sequence). Trimming removed 2 bases from V and 5 bases from J; junction bases left unmatched: 2. The CDR3 consists of 14 residues. CDR3: CASSLTSGSHEQYF. The CDR3 DNA reads as TGTGCCAGCAGCTTAACTAGCGGGAGTCACGAGCAGTACTTC.

This clonotype was observed at least ten times. V gene TRBV6-2 or TRBV6-3 combines with J gene TRBJ2-7, with D possibly being TRBD1 (5 bases). Looked up from germline, CDR1 is MNHEY and CDR2 is SVGEGT. The CDR3 consists of 15 residues. V was shortened by 5 bases and J by 0 bases, with 14 bases between the two germline ends. The CDR3 here is CASSHRLSSSYEQYF. CDR3 nucleotides: TGTGCCAGCAGTCACAGGCTGAGCAGCTCCTACGAGCAGTACTTC.

The chain joins TRBV4-1 to TRBJ2-2; weak D call: TRBD2 (5 bases). The germline V gene has CDR1 MGHRA and CDR2 YSYEKL. CDR3 length: 15 amino acids. The V end lost 4 bases, the J end lost 0 bases, and 9 bases lay between the germline ends. CDR3 sequence: CASSPNGANTGELFF. Written as DNA, the CDR3 is TGCGCCAGCAGCCCAAACGGGGCGAACACCGGGGAGCTGTTTTTT.

This clonotype has only a few counts. This sequence joins TRBV20-1 and TRBJ2-1, with D tentatively TRBD2 (5 bases). V was shortened by 1 base and J by 0 bases, with 19 bases between the two germline ends. The CDR3 covers 18 residues. Germline V gene lookup returns CDR1 DFQATT and CDR2 SNEGSKA (reference sequence). The CDR3 here is CSARVSYGRGSSYNEQFF. CDR3 DNA sequence: TGCAGTGCTAGAGTAAGCTACGGTAGAGGGAGCTCCTACAATGAGCAGTTCTTC.

The table lists this clonotype with many counts. This chain links TRBV5-1 with TRBJ2-1; 14 nucleotides line up with TRBD2. The germline V gene encodes CDR1 SGHRS and CDR2 YFSETQ. CDR3 size: 17 residues. With V trimmed by 0 bases and J by 8 bases, 7 bases remained unmatched. The CDR3: CASSLVGGLAGVHEQFF. The CDR3 DNA reads TGCGCCAGCAGCTTGGTTGGGGGACTAGCGGGAGTCCATGAGCAGTTCTTC. Combining the CDR3 with reference TRBV5-1 and TRBJ2-1 gives the whole variable domain KAGVTQTPRYLIKTRGQQVTLSCSPISGHRSVSWYQQTPGQGLQFLFEYFSETQRNKGNFPGRFSGRQFSNSRSEMNVSTLELGDSALYLCASSLVGGLAGVHEQFFGPGTRLTVL.

Ten or more counts support this clonotype. The rearrangement uses TRBV30 and TRBJ1-5; a possible D gene is TRBD1 (6 bases). Germline V gives CDR1 GTSNPN, CDR2 SVGIG (reference sequence). The V end lost 3 bases, the J end lost 5 bases, and 11 bases lay between the germline ends. The CDR3 is 13 residues long. This CDR3 is CAWRGGADQPQHF. CDR3 DNA sequence: TGTGCCTGGAGAGGGGGGGCGGATCAGCCCCAGCATTTT.

This clonotype was counted a few times. V gene TRBV3-1 combines with J gene TRBJ2-5; perhaps TRBD1 as D (5 bases). This CDR3 is 14 amino acids long. Trimming took 2 bases from V and 1 from J, leaving 8 bases between them. CDR1 and CDR2 from the germline V gene are LGHDT and YNNKEL (reference sequence). CDR3 nucleotides: TGTGCCAGCAGCCAATCAGGGCTCCAAGAGACCCAGTACTTC. The encoded protein is CASSQSGLQETQYF.

In its sample, this clonotype was seen a few times. The chain couples TRBV5-1 to TRBJ2-7; 7 bases align to TRBD2. The CDR3 length is 15 residues. Germline CDR1 SGHRS, CDR2 YFSETQ. V shed 7 bases, J shed 4 bases, and the junction held 14 bases outside the gene matches. The CDR3 protein is CASSPPRGRGYEQYF. The DNA for the CDR3 is TGCGCCAGCTCCCCTCCCCGCGGGAGAGGGTACGAGCAGTACTTC.

About this clonotype: Possible read error: a much larger clone is one base away. Since no conserved phenylalanine or tryptophan closes the CDR3, a read error is the likely cause. This rearrangement joins TRBV28 to TRBJ2-7; tentative D call: TRBD2 (6 bases). The length of the CDR3 is 15 residues. V was pared by 6 bases and J by 7 bases, with 22 bases between. Germline-derived CDR1 and CDR2 are MDHEN and SYDVKM. The CDR3 coding sequence is TGTGCCAGCAGCCCAACCACCGCGGGGCGTTGGGAGCAGTACCTC. This translates into CASSPTTAGRWEQYL.

This chain connects TRBV5-5 to TRBJ1-4, with D perhaps TRBD1 (6 bases). Trimming removed 4 bases at V and 7 bases at J, with 17 bases between. This CDR3 spans 15 amino acids. Germline CDR1 SGHKS, CDR2 YYEKEE (reference sequence). The CDR3, as DNA: TGTGCCAGCAGCCCTCAGGGGTGTGAGGCTGAAAAACTGTTTTTT. This translates into CASSPQGCEAEKLFF.

The sample holds many counts of this clonotype. The CDR3 protein is CSASNSETQYF. The CDR3 DNA sequence: TGCAGTGCTTCCAACTCAGAGACCCAGTACTTC. The rearrangement uses TRBV20-1 and TRBJ2-5; the D is unclear. The CDR3 totals 11 residues. Per germline, CDR1 DFQATT and CDR2 SNEGSKA (reference sequence). V shed 5 bases and J shed 4 bases, with 8 bases lying between them.

The chain has TRBV29-1 and TRBJ1-3; no clear D gene. The CDR3 runs 14 residues. Trimming shortened V by 3 bases and J by 0 bases, and 9 bases separated the two germline ends. Germline CDR1 SQVTM, CDR2 ANQGSEA. The CDR3 nucleotides read TGCAGCGTTGATGTTGCGAGCTCTGGAAACACCATATATTTT. Amino acid sequence: CSVDVASSGNTIYF.

This clonotype was recorded at least ten times. The J gene is TRBJ1-2, the V gene TRBV6-5, with D maybe TRBD1 (6 bases). The CDR3 is made up of 16 amino acids. Per the germline V gene, CDR1 is MNHEY and CDR2 is SVGAGI. V lost 0 bases and J 3 bases, leaving 14 bases between the germline ends. CDR3 sequence (DNA): TGTGCCAGCAGTTACTCTATCTCGGGGGGCGACTATGGCTACACCTTC. Encoded protein: CASSYSISGGDYGYTF.

This clonotype came up a few times. This chain uses TRBV11-2 with TRBJ2-1; 14 bases line up with TRBD2. CDR3 length: 18 amino acids. V shed 1 base and J 12 bases; nucleotides not matched to a gene: 14. The germline CDR1 and CDR2 sequences are SGHAT and FQNNGV. CDR3 sequence reads: CASSLAPPGLAGVLGQFF. Written as DNA, the CDR3 is TGTGCCAGCAGCTTAGCCCCACCGGGACTAGCGGGAGTATTGGGGCAGTTCTTC.

This clonotype was recorded at least ten times. The chain is built from TRBV11-1 and TRBJ2-1; possibly TRBD2 for D (6 bases). There are 14 residues in the CDR3. Germline V lookup: CDR1 SGHAT, CDR2 FQDESV (reference sequence). Trimming removed 5 bases at V and 4 bases at J, with 12 bases between. This CDR3 reads CASSPGSPYNEQFF. In DNA form, the CDR3 reads TGTGCCAGCAGCCCCGGGAGTCCTTACAATGAGCAGTTCTTC. Drawing the rest from reference TRBV11-1 and TRBJ2-1, the complete variable domain is EAEVAQSPRYKITEKSQAVAFWCDPISGHATLYWYRQILGQGPELLVQFQDESVVDDSQLPKDRFSAERLKGVDSTLKIQPAELGDSAMYLCASSPGSPYNEQFFGPGTRLTVL.

This clonotype was recorded at least ten times. J is TRBJ2-5 and V is TRBV28, with TRBD1 identical over 8 bases. Trimming at V came to 6 bases and at J to 2 bases, leaving 14 bases not matched to a gene. This CDR3 has 17 amino acids. Germline CDR1 is MDHEN and CDR2 is SYDVKM. CDR3: CASSKTGAPALQETQYF. CDR3 DNA: TGTGCCAGCAGCAAGACAGGGGCCCCCGCGTTACAAGAGACCCAGTACTTC.

This clonotype was found many times. The rearrangement links TRBV18 to TRBJ2-1; D uncertain. The CDR3 sequence is 13 residues long. The germline V and J ends were trimmed by 3 bases and 4 bases, with 7 bases remaining between them. Per germline, CDR1 KGHSH and CDR2 LQKENI. This CDR3 reads CASSPERYNEQFF. The CDR3 DNA reads TGTGCCAGCTCACCGGAACGGTACAATGAGCAGTTCTTC. The full variable domain, with the rest looked up from reference TRBV18 and TRBJ2-1, is NAGVMQNPRHLVRRRGQEARLRCSPMKGHSHVYWYRQLPEEGLKFMVYLQKENIIDESGMPKERFSAEFPKEGPSILRIQQVVRGDSAAYFCASSPERYNEQFFGPGTRLTVL.